Sequencing of this T cell receptor (beta chain) was carried out in a study of PD-1 blockade in classical Hodgkin lymphoma. On the study more broadly: Every 2 weeks, patients got 3 mg/kg intravenous nivolumab. Points from the study as a whole: At baseline, newly diagnosed patients reportedly showed less TCR diversity than healthy donors. Baseline diversity in complete responders resembled that of newly diagnosed patients. CD8+ TCR diversity did not rise significantly by C4D1, unlike CD4+.

Profiled with immunoSEQ multiplex PCR; TCRdb holds only in-frame clones, not every one. The data show around 41,000 clones, around 78% seen once. This clone was seen more than once but under ten times. What it binds is not known. All trial patients relapsed after autologous stem cell transplantation. The germline V gene encodes CDR1 MNHEY and CDR2 SVGAGI. There are 15 residues in the CDR3. V gave up 5 bases and J gave up 3 bases, with 13 bases separating them. The rearrangement links TRBV6-5 to TRBJ1-4; D possibly corresponds to TRBD1 (5 bases). This clonotype was obtained from a human donor with classical Hodgkin lymphoma. Specimen: peripheral blood mononuclear cells (PBMCs), collected at baseline. CDR3 region: CASSALGEANEKLFF. The CDR3 nucleotides read TGTGCCAGCAGTGCCCTGGGGGAGGCTAATGAAAAACTGTTTTTT.